The 12 T cell receptor beta chains given below trace back to one sample, sequenced in a study of beta chain features in type 1 diabetes. As every portion of the isolated RNA was reverse transcribed, the sequencing read expressed TCRB transcripts. Method: immunoSEQ multiplex PCR; TCRdb's copy keeps in-frame clones and lacks some. Of 160,000 or so clones in the sample, over 8.5% were seen once. The specimen sequenced was central memory CD4+ T cells from blood. These receptors all come from a man aged 18 to 30 in good health.

This rearrangement joins TRBV6-5 to TRBJ1-2; 8 bases agree with TRBD1. Trimming removed 0 bases from V and 8 bases from J; junction bases left unmatched: 2. CDR3 length equals 13 residues. Germline values: CDR1 MNHEY, CDR2 SVGAGI. The CDR3 spells CASSYSDRAGYTF. For the CDR3, the DNA is TGTGCCAGCAGTTACTCGGACAGGGCAGGCTACACCTTC.

For the CDR3, the DNA is TGTGCCAGTACTGACAGGAATCAGCCCCAGCATTTT. It specifies CASTDRNQPQHF. V and J are TRBV19 and TRBJ1-5; a weak D match, TRBD1 (6 bases). This CDR3 spans 12 amino acids. V lost 7 bases to trimming and J lost 4 bases, with 8 bases between them. Germline V CDR1 and CDR2: LNHDA, SQIVND (reference sequence).

V gene TRBV28 combines with J gene TRBJ1-2; no definite D call. The CDR3 is 15 amino acids. From germline, CDR1 is MDHEN and CDR2 SYDVKM. Between the trimmed V and J ends, which lost 6 bases and 4 bases, there was a span of 18 bases. The CDR3 DNA reads TGTGCCAGCAGACCTACCGGGAGCCAGCTCTATGGCTACACCTTC. Its protein product is CASRPTGSQLYGYTF.

This clone was counted only a few times. The gene calls are TRBV10-3 and TRBJ1-5, with no clear D. Germline CDR1 and CDR2: ENHRY and SYGVKD. V lost 2 bases and J lost 2, with 10 bases in between. This CDR3 region has 15 residues. CDR3 sequence (DNA): TGTGCCATCAGTGAGAGAAGTTCCGGCAATCAGCCCCAGCATTTT. As protein: CAISERSSGNQPQHF.

A few counts support this clone. The V gene is TRBV28, the J gene TRBJ1-2; tentatively, D is TRBD1 (5 bases). The germline CDR1 and CDR2 sequences are MDHEN and SYDVKM. The length of the CDR3 is 14 residues. The V and J ends lost 4 bases and 8 bases respectively, with 17 bases between them. This CDR3 reads CASSSDSQGGGYTF. The CDR3 DNA reads TGTGCCAGCAGTTCAGACTCCCAGGGCGGCGGCTACACCTTC.

This clone was picked up a small number of times. One end of the junction varies from germline; a read error may be responsible. This chain links TRBV6-5 with TRBJ1-6; possibly TRBD1 for D (5 bases). The CDR3 totals 9 residues. Per the germline V gene, CDR1 is MNHEY and CDR2 is SVGAGI. The CDR3, as DNA: TGTGCCACCCGGCAGACAGTCACCTTT. Its protein is CATRQTVTF.

There are a few counts of this clone. It is likely a read error: a sequence one base away is far more abundant. The same CDR3 is also encoded by other DNA sequences in this sample. This chain joins TRBV19 and TRBJ2-7; either TRBD1 or TRBD2 may fit D (5 bases each). Trimming removed 6 bases from V and 5 bases from J, with 17 bases in between. Germline CDR1 reads LNHDA; CDR2 reads SQIVND (reference sequence). CDR3 length equals 14 residues. The CDR3 region has the DNA TGTGCCAGTAGGCCTTGGGACCTTAGGGACGAGCAGTACTTC. This gives the protein CASRPWDLRDEQYF.

The chain employs TRBV10-3 and TRBJ1-2; 7 bases map to TRBD1. Per the germline V gene, CDR1 is ENHRY and CDR2 is SYGVKD. Trimming removed 6 bases from V and 2 bases from J; junction bases left unmatched: 6. This CDR3 region has 14 residues. The CDR3 spells CAISPGQTNYGYTF. CDR3 nucleotide sequence: TGTGCCATCAGCCCGGGACAGACGAACTATGGCTACACCTTC.

This clone was seen only a few times. This sequence joins TRBV2 and TRBJ1-5; D is uncertain. The ends were cut back, 7 bases at V and 6 bases at J, with 10 bases in the middle. CDR1 is SNHLY and CDR2 is FYNNEI in the germline V gene. This CDR3 has 12 amino acids. For the CDR3, the DNA is TGTGCCAGCACCCAGGATGCTCAGCCCCAGCATTTT. It encodes CASTQDAQPQHF.

CDR3 in amino acids: CASSPPSGRSNEKLFF. The CDR3 bases are TGTGCCAGCAGCCCTCCCAGCGGACGGTCTAATGAAAAACTGTTTTTT. The chain couples TRBV7-9 to TRBJ1-4; D is undetermined. V was trimmed by 5 bases and J by 3 bases, leaving 16 bases between them. The germline gives CDR1 SEHNR, CDR2 FQNEAQ (reference sequence). CDR3 length: 16 residues.

The genes are TRBV7-2 and TRBJ1-5, with 7 bases fitting TRBD1. Germline values: CDR1 SGHTA, CDR2 FQGNSA. The CDR3 is 14 residues long. The junction had 2 bases not matched to a gene; V was cut back by 1 base and J by 5 bases. The CDR3 nucleotides read TGTGCCAGCAGCTTAGGACAGGGACATCAGCCCCAGCATTTT. This translates into CASSLGQGHQPQHF.

The rearrangement uses TRBV7-2 and TRBJ1-2, with D possibly being TRBD1 (5 bases). Trimming shortened V by 3 bases and J by 7 bases, and 12 bases separated the two germline ends. The length of the CDR3 is 13 residues. Germline V gene data show CDR1 as SGHTA and CDR2 as FQGNSA. The CDR3 DNA sequence: TGTGCCAGCAGCTTTGAAGGGGCGGCTGGCTACACCTTC. Protein: CASSFEGAAGYTF.